These T cell receptor beta chains were read from a single sample in a study of blood T cells in healthy people across ages. TCRdb re-analysed the 5' RACE reads in MiXCR, keeping a single row per CDR3 protein. The sample consists of 1.5 million to 2 million distinct CDR3 sequences, about 50% of them appearing once. Sequenced: blood. The receptors come from a woman aged 40 to 55 in good health. Both conserved end residues are part of each CDR3. Fields, in order: V gene, clone size, D gene, J gene, CDR3 DNA, CDR3 protein. D genes are given only for firm matches. Only some rows state a clone size, as once, few, many or a class for expanded clones.

v_call: TRBV12-3/TRBV12-4
clone_size: .
d_call: .
j_call: TRBJ2-6
cdr3_nt: TGTGCCAGCAGTTCGTCAGGGCGTTCGGGGGCCAACGTCCCGACTTTC
cdr3_aa: CASSSSGRSGANVPTF

v_call: TRBV7-2
clone_size: .
d_call: .
j_call: TRBJ2-5
cdr3_nt: TGTGCCAGCAGCTTTTCAGCCGAACTTCAGTACTTC
cdr3_aa: CASSFSAELQYF

v_call: TRBV29-1
clone_size: .
d_call: TRBD2
j_call: TRBJ2-1
cdr3_nt: TGCAGCGCACGCACTAGCGGGGACAGTGAGCAGTTCTTC
cdr3_aa: CSARTSGDSEQFF

v_call: TRBV7-2
clone_size: .
d_call: TRBD1
j_call: TRBJ2-5
cdr3_nt: TGTGCCAGCAGCTTAAGACAGGGCAGGCAAGAGACCCAGTACTTC
cdr3_aa: CASSLRQGRQETQYF

v_call: TRBV12-3/TRBV12-4
clone_size: .
d_call: .
j_call: TRBJ1-6
cdr3_nt: TGTGCCAGCAGGTACGACAGAAGTAGCGATTCACCCCTCCACTTT
cdr3_aa: CASRYDRSSDSPLHF

v_call: TRBV29-1
clone_size: few
d_call: .
j_call: TRBJ2-5
cdr3_nt: TGCAGCGTTGTGGAGGCTTCGACCCAGTACTTC
cdr3_aa: CSVVEASTQYF

v_call: TRBV6-5
clone_size: .
d_call: .
j_call: TRBJ2-3
cdr3_nt: TGTGCCGGCAGTTACTTTACAGATACGCAGTATTTT
cdr3_aa: CAGSYFTDTQYF

v_call: TRBV11-1
clone_size: few
d_call: .
j_call: TRBJ2-5
cdr3_nt: TGTGCCAGCAGCTTAGAGAGCAGGGCGACCCAGTACTTC
cdr3_aa: CASSLESRATQYF

v_call: TRBV6-5
clone_size: .
d_call: .
j_call: TRBJ2-7
cdr3_nt: TGTGCCAGCAGTTATCCTGGGCTTTCCACTTACGAGCAGTACTTC
cdr3_aa: CASSYPGLSTYEQYF

v_call: TRBV3-1
clone_size: .
d_call: .
j_call: TRBJ1-1
cdr3_nt: TGTGCCAGCAGCCACTTAGGGCAGGGGTACACTGAAGCTTTCTTT
cdr3_aa: CASSHLGQGYTEAFF

v_call: TRBV4-2
clone_size: few
d_call: TRBD1
j_call: TRBJ1-2
cdr3_nt: TGTGCCAGCGGGGTTGGGGCAGGGGGAGAAAACTATGGCTACACCTTC
cdr3_aa: CASGVGAGGENYGYTF

v_call: TRBV6-1
clone_size: .
d_call: .
j_call: TRBJ1-2
cdr3_nt: TGTGCCAGCAGTGAAGAAGGGCGGCATGGCTACACCTTC
cdr3_aa: CASSEEGRHGYTF

v_call: TRBV27
clone_size: .
d_call: TRBD1
j_call: TRBJ2-7
cdr3_nt: TGTGCCAGCAGTATCGGGACAGCCGAGACCATCTACGAGCAGTACTTC
cdr3_aa: CASSIGTAETIYEQYF

v_call: TRBV6-2/TRBV6-3
clone_size: .
d_call: TRBD1
j_call: TRBJ1-5
cdr3_nt: TGTGCCAGCAGTCATACCGGGACAGGTTCTCTGGGCAATCAGCCCCAGCATTTT
cdr3_aa: CASSHTGTGSLGNQPQHF

v_call: TRBV4-1
clone_size: .
d_call: .
j_call: TRBJ2-7
cdr3_nt: TGCGCCAGCAGCCAGTTGGGCTGGCTACGGGACGAGCAGTACTTC
cdr3_aa: CASSQLGWLRDEQYF

v_call: TRBV7-3
clone_size: .
d_call: .
j_call: TRBJ1-1
cdr3_nt: TGTGCCAGCAGCCCGGTTACGGCTTTCTTT
cdr3_aa: CASSPVTAFF

v_call: TRBV29-1
clone_size: .
d_call: TRBD2
j_call: TRBJ2-5
cdr3_nt: TGCAGCGTTGTTGGACTAGTGTATGGAGAGACCCAGTACTTC
cdr3_aa: CSVVGLVYGETQYF

v_call: TRBV7-2
clone_size: .
d_call: TRBD2
j_call: TRBJ2-5
cdr3_nt: TGTGCCAGCAGGGGAAGCGGGGGGGCCTGGGAGACCCAGTACTTC
cdr3_aa: CASRGSGGAWETQYF

v_call: TRBV6-1
clone_size: .
d_call: .
j_call: TRBJ1-4
cdr3_nt: TGTGCCAGCAGTGAAGTCTGGGGTGCGGAAAAACTGTTTTTT
cdr3_aa: CASSEVWGAEKLFF

v_call: TRBV5-5
clone_size: few
d_call: .
j_call: TRBJ2-7
cdr3_nt: TGTGCCAGCAGCTTTAGCGACTACTCCTACGAGCAGTACTTC
cdr3_aa: CASSFSDYSYEQYF

v_call: TRBV11-3
clone_size: .
d_call: .
j_call: TRBJ2-3
cdr3_nt: TGTGCCAGCAGCTGGGCGTACAGCACAGATACGCAGTATTTT
cdr3_aa: CASSWAYSTDTQYF

v_call: TRBV5-1
clone_size: .
d_call: .
j_call: TRBJ2-6
cdr3_nt: TGCGCCAGCAGCGGGGTCCCTCTCGACGTCCTGACTTTC
cdr3_aa: CASSGVPLDVLTF

v_call: TRBV7-3
clone_size: .
d_call: .
j_call: TRBJ1-5
cdr3_nt: TGTGCCAGCAGCGTTTACAGCAATCAGCCCCAGCATTTT
cdr3_aa: CASSVYSNQPQHF

v_call: TRBV29-1
clone_size: .
d_call: .
j_call: TRBJ2-3
cdr3_nt: TGCAGCGTGGGGCCGGTCCCAGATACGCAGTATTTT
cdr3_aa: CSVGPVPDTQYF

v_call: TRBV5-5
clone_size: .
d_call: .
j_call: TRBJ2-7
cdr3_nt: TGTGCCAGCAGCTTGGTAACAGTGGGTGGCGAGCAGTACTTC
cdr3_aa: CASSLVTVGGEQYF

v_call: TRBV18
clone_size: many
d_call: .
j_call: TRBJ2-7
cdr3_nt: TGTGCCAGCAGTCCCGGGGCTCACGAGCAGTACTTC
cdr3_aa: CASSPGAHEQYF

v_call: TRBV29-1
clone_size: .
d_call: TRBD1
j_call: TRBJ1-2
cdr3_nt: TGCAGCGTTGCTGGGACAGCCTATGGCTACACCTTC
cdr3_aa: CSVAGTAYGYTF

v_call: TRBV5-6
clone_size: .
d_call: TRBD1
j_call: TRBJ2-7
cdr3_nt: TGTGCCAGCAGCTTATCTGGGGACAGGGTTGCCAACGAGCAGTACTTC
cdr3_aa: CASSLSGDRVANEQYF

v_call: TRBV20-1
clone_size: few
d_call: TRBD1
j_call: TRBJ1-2
cdr3_nt: TGCAGTGCTAGAACCACCTTCTCGGACAGGGCTTCCTATGGCTACACCTTC
cdr3_aa: CSARTTFSDRASYGYTF

v_call: TRBV20-1
clone_size: few
d_call: TRBD2
j_call: TRBJ2-7
cdr3_nt: TGCAGTGCCCACCCCGGGAGGGGTCGAACCTACGAGCAGTACTTC
cdr3_aa: CSAHPGRGRTYEQYF

v_call: TRBV15
clone_size: .
d_call: TRBD1
j_call: TRBJ2-5
cdr3_nt: TGTGCCACCAGCAGAGCGGGACAGGGGGCTATAGAGCAGTACTTC
cdr3_aa: CATSRAGQGAIEQYF

v_call: TRBV5-1
clone_size: .
d_call: .
j_call: TRBJ2-7
cdr3_nt: TGCGCCAGCTCCTCCTCCCCCGGGCTCCCCGACAATGAGCAGTACTTC
cdr3_aa: CASSSSPGLPDNEQYF

v_call: TRBV3-1
clone_size: .
d_call: TRBD2
j_call: TRBJ2-3
cdr3_nt: TGTGTCAGCAGCCTAACTAGCGGGGGATATACGCAGTATTTT
cdr3_aa: CVSSLTSGGYTQYF

v_call: TRBV6-2/TRBV6-3
clone_size: once
d_call: TRBD2
j_call: TRBJ2-6
cdr3_nt: TGTGCCAGCAAATCGCGGGGGGCGTCGTCTGGGGCCAACGTCCTGACTTTC
cdr3_aa: CASKSRGASSGANVLTF

v_call: TRBV21-1
clone_size: .
d_call: .
j_call: TRBJ2-7
cdr3_nt: TGTGCCAGCAGCAAAGGTGAAAACGAGCAGTACTTC
cdr3_aa: CASSKGENEQYF

v_call: TRBV9
clone_size: .
d_call: .
j_call: TRBJ1-6
cdr3_nt: TGTGCCAGCAGCGGGGAAACCTCACCCCTCCACTTT
cdr3_aa: CASSGETSPLHF

v_call: TRBV7-8
clone_size: .
d_call: .
j_call: TRBJ1-4
cdr3_nt: TGTGCCAGCAGACTGGACAGACGTAATGAAAAACCGTTTTTT
cdr3_aa: CASRLDRRNEKPFF

v_call: TRBV7-8
clone_size: few
d_call: .
j_call: TRBJ2-7
cdr3_nt: TGTGCCAGCAGCTTAGCGAGACTAGTGGGCTCCTACGAGCAGTACTTC
cdr3_aa: CASSLARLVGSYEQYF

v_call: TRBV7-2
clone_size: .
d_call: .
j_call: TRBJ1-2
cdr3_nt: TGTGCCAGCAGACAGGGAGCGCGCTATGGCTACACCTTC
cdr3_aa: CASRQGARYGYTF

v_call: TRBV3-1
clone_size: .
d_call: .
j_call: TRBJ2-1
cdr3_nt: TGTGCCAGCAGCCCACGAGGGACTGTTCTCTACAATGAGCAGTTCTTC
cdr3_aa: CASSPRGTVLYNEQFF

v_call: TRBV20-1
clone_size: once
d_call: TRBD1
j_call: TRBJ2-7
cdr3_nt: TGCAGTGCTAGTTCGGACAGGGTCTCCTACAATGAGCAGTACTTC
cdr3_aa: CSASSDRVSYNEQYF

v_call: TRBV4-3
clone_size: .
d_call: TRBD1
j_call: TRBJ1-6
cdr3_nt: TGCGCCAGCAGCCCCACAGGGGACGATTCACCCCTCCACTTT
cdr3_aa: CASSPTGDDSPLHF

v_call: TRBV7-2
clone_size: few
d_call: .
j_call: TRBJ2-5
cdr3_nt: TGTGCCAGCAGCGTCCGTCGAGGGCGGGAGACCCAGTACTTC
cdr3_aa: CASSVRRGRETQYF

v_call: TRBV28
clone_size: few
d_call: .
j_call: TRBJ2-4
cdr3_nt: TGTGCCAGCAGTGAACTTGCACAGGGATATACCAAAAACATTCAGTACTTC
cdr3_aa: CASSELAQGYTKNIQYF

v_call: TRBV29-1
clone_size: .
d_call: .
j_call: TRBJ2-5
cdr3_nt: TGCAGCGTTGTTTCGGGGGTGTGGGAGCAGTACTTC
cdr3_aa: CSVVSGVWEQYF

v_call: TRBV4-2
clone_size: .
d_call: .
j_call: TRBJ1-2
cdr3_nt: TGTGCCAGCACCCTAGGGGCCTCCTATGGCTACACCTTC
cdr3_aa: CASTLGASYGYTF

v_call: TRBV20-1
clone_size: few
d_call: .
j_call: TRBJ2-1
cdr3_nt: TGCAGTGGCCTCTCCTACAATGAGCAGTTCTTC
cdr3_aa: CSGLSYNEQFF

v_call: TRBV20-1
clone_size: once
d_call: .
j_call: TRBJ2-7
cdr3_nt: TGCAGTGCTAGTCCCGGTTTCTCCTACGAGCAGTACTTC
cdr3_aa: CSASPGFSYEQYF

v_call: TRBV9
clone_size: .
d_call: .
j_call: TRBJ1-1
cdr3_nt: TGTGCCAGCAGCGTCGCTAAGGTAGCCCCCGGCACTGAAGCTTTCTTT
cdr3_aa: CASSVAKVAPGTEAFF

v_call: TRBV7-2
clone_size: few
d_call: .
j_call: TRBJ2-1
cdr3_nt: TGTGCCAGCAGCTTATACGACACCAGGGAGCAGTTCTTC
cdr3_aa: CASSLYDTREQFF

v_call: TRBV27
clone_size: .
d_call: TRBD2
j_call: TRBJ2-7
cdr3_nt: TGTGCCAGCAGTATTAGCGGGGCTAGGGCCTACGAGCAGTACTTC
cdr3_aa: CASSISGARAYEQYF

v_call: TRBV20-1
clone_size: .
d_call: TRBD2
j_call: TRBJ2-1
cdr3_nt: TGCAGTGCTAGACGGCGGGGGACTTACAATGAGCAGTTCTTC
cdr3_aa: CSARRRGTYNEQFF

v_call: TRBV7-6
clone_size: .
d_call: TRBD2
j_call: TRBJ2-1
cdr3_nt: TGTGCCAGCAGGGGGACTAGCGGGGCGACGGATGAGCAGTTCTTC
cdr3_aa: CASRGTSGATDEQFF

v_call: TRBV12-3/TRBV12-4
clone_size: .
d_call: .
j_call: TRBJ1-5
cdr3_nt: TGTGCCAGCAGTTCGATCGGCAATCAGCCCCAGCATTTT
cdr3_aa: CASSSIGNQPQHF

v_call: TRBV20-1
clone_size: .
d_call: .
j_call: TRBJ2-3
cdr3_nt: TGCAGTGCTAGTCGGGCGTCGGGCACAGATACGCAGTATTTT
cdr3_aa: CSASRASGTDTQYF

v_call: TRBV4-1
clone_size: .
d_call: .
j_call: TRBJ1-2
cdr3_nt: TGCGCCAGCAGCCAAGATGGTCCAGGGACCCCTTATGGCTACACCTTC
cdr3_aa: CASSQDGPGTPYGYTF

v_call: TRBV6-5
clone_size: .
d_call: .
j_call: TRBJ1-5
cdr3_nt: TGTGCCAGCAGAAAGGGACCCCGGGACAATCAGCCCCAGCATTTT
cdr3_aa: CASRKGPRDNQPQHF

v_call: TRBV5-6
clone_size: many
d_call: TRBD1
j_call: TRBJ2-7
cdr3_nt: TGTGCCAGCAGCTTCCTCGGACAGGGTTACGCCTACGAGCAGTACTTC
cdr3_aa: CASSFLGQGYAYEQYF

v_call: TRBV4-3
clone_size: .
d_call: .
j_call: TRBJ2-5
cdr3_nt: TGCGCCAGCAGCCAAGAACGCCTAGCCCATGAGCAGTACTTC
cdr3_aa: CASSQERLAHEQYF

v_call: TRBV5-1
clone_size: .
d_call: .
j_call: TRBJ2-5
cdr3_nt: TGCGCCAGCAGCGGCTTTATGGGCTGGCAGGAGACCCAGTACTTC
cdr3_aa: CASSGFMGWQETQYF